This TCR beta chain derives from a study of blood T cell repertoires in COVID-19. Study at large: Spain, Italy and the United States supplied samples that represented acute and convalescent COVID-19. In each case, the material was cDNA or gDNA derived from T cells, B-cell-depleted T cells, or PBMCs.

Per the original methods: Estimation of nucleated cell counts relied on the amplification of reference gene primers. Some clones are missing from TCRdb's copy, which holds only in-frame ones; the method was immunoSEQ multiplex PCR. V and J calls and clone size are as listed in that table; D and trimming were resolved from the DNA. The repertoire holds 68,000 or so clones, with about 91% as singletons. Seattle patients were enrolled during active infection and followed longitudinally. Germline V CDR1 and CDR2: WNHNN, SYGVQD (reference sequence). This CDR3 is built from 14 residues. Trimming took off 6 bases at V and 4 bases at J, with 13 bases between the two ends.

The chain joins TRBV10-1 to TRBJ2-1; TRBD2 might be the D (5 bases). This clonotype was obtained from a middle-aged man with COVID-19, enrolled during active disease. What was sequenced was peripheral blood. The CDR3 DNA reads TGCGCCAGCAGCGCCCTCCGAGGGTACAATGAGCAGTTCTTC. It is translated as CASSALRGYNEQFF.